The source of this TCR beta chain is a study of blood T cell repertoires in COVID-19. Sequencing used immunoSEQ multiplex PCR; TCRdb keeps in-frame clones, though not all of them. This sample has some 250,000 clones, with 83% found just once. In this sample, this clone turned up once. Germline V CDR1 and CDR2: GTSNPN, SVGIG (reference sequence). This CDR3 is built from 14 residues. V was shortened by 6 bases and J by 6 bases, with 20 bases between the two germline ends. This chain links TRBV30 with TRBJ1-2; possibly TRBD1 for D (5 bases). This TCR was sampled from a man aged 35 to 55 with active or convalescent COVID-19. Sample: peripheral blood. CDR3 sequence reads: CACLLSTAIHGYTF. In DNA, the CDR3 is TGTGCCTGCCTTCTCTCGACAGCAATTCATGGCTACACCTTC.